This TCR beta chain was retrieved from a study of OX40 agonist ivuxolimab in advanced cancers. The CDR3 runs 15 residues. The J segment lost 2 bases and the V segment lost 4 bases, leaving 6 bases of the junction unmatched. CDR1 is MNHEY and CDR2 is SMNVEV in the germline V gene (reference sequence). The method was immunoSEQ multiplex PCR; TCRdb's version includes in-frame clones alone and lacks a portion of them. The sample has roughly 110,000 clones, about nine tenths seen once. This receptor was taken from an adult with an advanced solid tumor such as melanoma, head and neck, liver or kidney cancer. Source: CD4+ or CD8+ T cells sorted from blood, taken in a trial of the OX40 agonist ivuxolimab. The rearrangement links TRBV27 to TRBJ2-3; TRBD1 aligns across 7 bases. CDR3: CASSSRGQNTDTQYF. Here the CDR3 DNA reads TGTGCCAGCAGTTCAAGGGGACAGAACACAGATACGCAGTATTTT.